This entry lists 21 T cell receptor beta chains sequenced from one sample in a study of human T cells and chemical hapten exposure. Documented time point: pre-sensitization, week 0. The treatment here: therapeutic diphenylcyclopropenone sensitization with weekly scalp DPC. TCRdb fed the RACE reads into MiXCR, producing one record per CDR3 protein. This table has about 110,000 distinct CDR3 sequences, less than 15% appearing once. The material was whole blood, obtained in connection with sensitization to the hapten diphenylcyclopropenone (DPC). The origin of the receptors is a woman aged 50 to 60 with alopecia areata. Some clones in this sample may be carry-over from other donors' samples.

In its sample, this clonotype was seen many times. V gene TRBV5-4 combines with J gene TRBJ1-3, with D tentatively TRBD1 (6 bases). Trimming stripped 1 base from V and 4 bases from J, with 9 bases between. The CDR3 contains 14 residues. Per the germline V gene, CDR1 is SGHNT and CDR2 is YYREEE (reference sequence). The CDR3 sequence is CASSLQGPGNTIYF. The CDR3 DNA is TGTGCCAGCAGCTTGCAGGGGCCAGGAAACACCATATATTTT.

This clonotype was counted a few times. The V and J genes are TRBV20-1 and TRBJ2-4; D is perhaps TRBD1 (6 bases). Germline-derived CDR1 and CDR2 are DFQATT and SNEGSKA (reference sequence). V gave up 2 bases and J gave up 7 bases, with 15 bases separating them. The CDR3 length is 14 residues. Here the CDR3 reads CSARPTSQGNIQYF. The CDR3 bases are TGCAGTGCTAGACCCACTTCGCAGGGGAACATTCAGTACTTC.

The chain couples TRBV3-1 to TRBJ1-4; 7 nucleotides agree with TRBD1. Germline trimming cut 3 bases from V and 8 bases from J; bases unmatched to any gene: 6. The CDR3 spans 14 residues. CDR1 and CDR2 (germline): LGHDT, YNNKEL (reference sequence). The CDR3 here is CASSQRTGWEKLFF. CDR3 nucleotide sequence: TGTGCCAGCAGCCAGCGGACAGGATGGGAAAAACTGTTTTTT.

This clonotype was seen ten or more times. The chain recombines TRBV7-9 with TRBJ2-6; D is perhaps TRBD1 (6 bases). The CDR3 runs 16 residues. Trimming took 4 bases from V and 4 from J, leaving 14 bases between them. CDR1 is SEHNR, CDR2 FQNEAQ, per germline (reference sequence). The CDR3 is CASSWTPGDGANVLTF. CDR3 coding DNA: TGTGCCAGCAGCTGGACCCCAGGGGACGGGGCCAACGTCCTGACTTTC. Drawing the rest from reference TRBV7-9 and TRBJ2-6, the complete variable domain is DTGVSQNPRHKITKRGQNVTFRCDPISEHNRLYWYRQTLGQGPEFLTYFQNEAQLEKSRLLSDRFSAERPKGSFSTLEIQRTEQGDSAMYLCASSWTPGDGANVLTFGAGSRLTVL.

This clonotype has ten or more counts. This chain connects TRBV5-6 to TRBJ1-2; no clear D. V shed 0 bases and J shed 2 bases, with 11 bases lying between them. CDR3 length: 15 amino acids. Germline loops: CDR1 SGHDT, CDR2 YYEEEE. CDR3 in amino acids: CASSLGHSGNYGYTF. CDR3 DNA: TGTGCCAGCAGCTTGGGACATTCGGGGAACTATGGCTACACCTTC.

There are a few counts of this clonotype. This sequence joins TRBV7-8 and TRBJ2-5; D uncertain. Germline assignment: CDR1 SGHVS and CDR2 FQNEAQ. V lost 4 bases and J lost 3, with 6 bases in between. There are 12 residues in the CDR3. The CDR3 DNA is TGTGCCAGCAGCTCCAACAAAGAGACCCAGTACTTC. Translating it yields CASSSNKETQYF.

V and J are TRBV18 and TRBJ1-1; D is undetermined. The germline CDR1 and CDR2 sequences are KGHSH and LQKENI. The CDR3 totals 14 residues. Trimming stripped 6 bases from V and 4 bases from J, with 15 bases between. The CDR3 here is CASSRDGGGTEAFF. The CDR3 DNA follows: TGTGCCAGCTCCCGCGACGGCGGAGGCACTGAAGCTTTCTTT.

This clonotype was found a few times. The V gene is TRBV28, the J gene TRBJ1-2; a possible D gene is TRBD1 (6 bases). Per the germline V gene, CDR1 is MDHEN and CDR2 is SYDVKM. The CDR3 is made up of 15 amino acids. V lost 5 bases and J 4 bases, leaving 17 bases between the germline ends. CDR3 nucleotides: TGTGCCAGCAGTCCTACAGGGTTCTTTGGCTATGGCTACACCTTC. Encoded protein: CASSPTGFFGYGYTF.

V gene TRBV7-2 combines with J gene TRBJ2-7, with TRBD2 matching over 9 bases. The CDR3 runs 16 residues. Per germline, CDR1 SGHTA and CDR2 FQGNSA. The junction had 9 bases not matched to a gene; V was cut back by 1 base and J by 5 bases. The CDR3 is CASSLGSLAGMNEQYF. The CDR3 DNA follows: TGTGCCAGCAGCTTAGGGTCGCTAGCGGGAATGAACGAGCAGTACTTC.

This clonotype was seen at least ten times. The chain joins TRBV5-4 to TRBJ2-2, with 7 bases aligning to TRBD2. The CDR3 has 14 residues. CDR1 is SGHNT and CDR2 is YYREEE in the germline V gene (reference sequence). V shed 2 bases, J shed 5 bases, and the junction held 3 bases outside the gene matches. In DNA form, the CDR3 reads TGTGCCAGCAGCTTAGCTAGCGGTACCGGGGAGCTGTTTTTT. Its translation: CASSLASGTGELFF.

The chain couples TRBV9 to TRBJ2-1, with 9 bases that match TRBD2. J lost 9 bases, V lost 0 bases, and 7 bases had no gene match. Germline CDR1 and CDR2: SGDLS and YYNGEE. This CDR3 contains 15 residues. CDR3 sequence: CASSVDWRGGAEQFF. CDR3 in DNA: TGTGCCAGCAGCGTAGACTGGCGGGGGGGCGCTGAGCAGTTCTTC. Full variable domain (rest looked up from reference TRBV9 and TRBJ2-1): DSGVTQTPKHLITATGQRVTLRCSPRSGDLSVYWYQQSLDQGLQFLIQYYNGEERAKGNILERFSAQQFPDLHSELNLSSLELGDSALYFCASSVDWRGGAEQFFGPGTRLTVL.

This clonotype occurred a few times. The chain combines TRBV20-1 with TRBJ1-4, with D unresolved. V lost 2 bases and J 2 bases, leaving 6 bases between the germline ends. The CDR3 loop spans 13 amino acids. Per the germline V gene, CDR1 is DFQATT and CDR2 is SNEGSKA (reference sequence). The CDR3 sequence: CSARSGTNEKLFF. The DNA for the CDR3 is TGCAGTGCTAGATCGGGGACTAATGAAAAACTGTTTTTT.

This clonotype was seen more than once but under ten times. The DNA of the CDR3 is TGTGCCAGCAGCCCCGGGACAGGTCCAGATACGCAGTATTTT. Amino acids: CASSPGTGPDTQYF. The J gene is TRBJ2-3, the V gene TRBV28; 8 nucleotides line up with TRBD1. V trimming: 6 bases; J trimming: 4 bases; junction bases outside the gene matches: 6. CDR1 and CDR2 from the germline V gene are MDHEN and SYDVKM. CDR3 size: 14 residues.

The sample holds a few counts of this clonotype. The J gene is TRBJ2-3, the V gene TRBV20-1; 11 bases are a match to TRBD2. With 3 bases clipped from V and 2 bases from J, the junction kept 7 bases outside the gene matches. Germline-derived CDR1 and CDR2 are DFQATT and SNEGSKA (reference sequence). This CDR3 has 16 amino acids. The CDR3 DNA is TGCAGTGCTAGGGCGATACTAGCGGGGGCCACAGATACGCAGTATTTT. This gives the protein CSARAILAGATDTQYF.

This clonotype was seen more than once but under ten times. The chain couples TRBV29-1 to TRBJ2-7, with a weak D call TRBD1 (6 bases). The length of the CDR3 is 12 residues. Germline CDR1 SQVTM, CDR2 ANQGSEA. The germline V and J ends were trimmed by 7 bases and 4 bases, with 14 bases remaining between them. The CDR3 region is CSAHGQGYEQYF. Here the CDR3 DNA reads TGCAGCGCGCACGGTCAGGGGTACGAGCAGTACTTC.

This clonotype was seen many times. V and J are TRBV18 and TRBJ1-1, with D maybe TRBD1 (6 bases). Germline loops: CDR1 KGHSH, CDR2 LQKENI. The germline V and J ends were trimmed by 1 base and 2 bases, with 11 bases remaining between them. The CDR3 consists of 15 residues. The CDR3 region has the DNA TGTGCCAGCTCACCACGTTCGGGACACAACACTGAAGCTTTCTTT. Protein: CASSPRSGHNTEAFF.

This clonotype has more than one count but fewer than ten. CDR3 loop: CASSLAGGSEAFF. The DNA for the CDR3 is TGTGCCAGCAGCTTAGCGGGGGGGTCTGAAGCTTTCTTT. The J gene is TRBJ1-1, the V gene TRBV7-8, with D possibly matching TRBD1 (5 bases). V lost 0 bases and J 6 bases, leaving 8 bases between the germline ends. The CDR3 has 13 residues. Germline V CDR1 and CDR2: SGHVS, FQNEAQ.

This chain links TRBV20-1 with TRBJ1-1; 8 positions agree with TRBD1. This CDR3 contains 14 residues. The ends lost 3 bases at V and 5 bases at J; junction bases unmatched: 8. Germline CDR1 DFQATT, CDR2 SNEGSKA (reference sequence). The CDR3 here is CSASPGGAGTEAFF. CDR3 DNA: TGCAGTGCTAGTCCAGGGGGCGCAGGTACTGAAGCTTTCTTT.

J is TRBJ2-3 and V is TRBV11-2; no firm D call. Trimming took off 1 base at V and 4 bases at J, with 6 bases between the two ends. In germline, CDR1 is SGHAT, CDR2 FQNNGV. There are 13 residues in the CDR3. This chain's CDR3 is CASSLGSPDTQYF. The CDR3 DNA is TGTGCCAGCAGCTTAGGATCGCCAGATACGCAGTATTTT.

The rearrangement uses TRBV4-2 and TRBJ2-1; tentative D call: TRBD1 (6 bases). CDR1 and CDR2 from the germline V gene are LGHNA and YNFKEQ. Trimming left V 1 base short and J 0 bases short, with 10 bases between. This CDR3 contains 16 residues. The CDR3 nucleotides read TGTGCCAGCAGCCAAGTCGGACAGAGCTCCTACAATGAGCAGTTCTTC. Residues: CASSQVGQSSYNEQFF.

The table lists this clonotype with many counts. The chain combines TRBV6-5 with TRBJ2-7; 7 positions agree with TRBD2. CDR3 length equals 14 residues. With 8 bases clipped from V and 3 bases from J, the junction kept 10 bases outside the gene matches. CDR1 is MNHEY, CDR2 SVGAGI, per germline. Here the CDR3 DNA reads TGTGCCAGCCGTACGGAAGCGGGACGCTACGAGCAGTACTTC. Its translation: CASRTEAGRYEQYF.